This T cell receptor (beta chain) was profiled in a study of blood T cell repertoires in COVID-19. Study-level information: Italy, Spain and the United States were the sources of the convalescent and acute COVID-19 samples. Sources were T cells, B-cell-depleted T cells, or PBMCs; the material itself was cDNA or gDNA.

From germline, CDR1 is SGHRS and CDR2 YFSETQ. V was pared by 4 bases and J by 0 bases, with 8 bases of the junction left unmatched. This CDR3 has 18 amino acids. Original methodology: Amplification of reference gene primers provided the estimated nucleated cell counts. Assay: immunoSEQ multiplex PCR; the TCRdb copy retains only in-frame clones and omits some. V and J calls and clone size are given by that table; D and trimming were obtained from the DNA. The sample records 25,000 to 30,000 clones, about 94% being singletons. The TCR originated in a human donor with active COVID-19. The donor label of this sample is uncertain. The chain has TRBV5-1 and TRBJ2-3, with 13 bases lining up with TRBD2. Specimen: peripheral blood. CDR3: CASSRGTSGITSTDTQYF. The CDR3 coding sequence is TGCGCCAGCAGCCGGGGGACTAGCGGGATAACTAGCACAGATACGCAGTATTTT.